This T cell receptor beta chain derives from a study of shared clonotypes between healthy human individuals. Study-level information: CD4 naive and CD4 memory each took three plates per donor, while CD8 naive took two and CD8 memory one.

The CDR3 is 11 residues long. Germline values: CDR1 MNHNS, CDR2 SASEGT. V dropped 7 bases and J dropped 5 bases, with 7 bases sitting between them. Generated by immunoSEQ multiplex PCR, the TCRdb table keeps only in-frame clones and is missing some. The table has just over 2,000,000 clones, over 85% seen once. Study-wide results and limits: The naive CD4 repertoires of several donors were compared, and roughly 5% of clonotypes were shared.

Remarks on this clone: Its target is not known.

The donor population consisted of healthy HIV-negative adults with no recent acute infections or vaccinations. The receptor was isolated from a man between 18 and 35 years old in good health. Source material: naive CD4+ T cells sorted from blood. Sample subset: CD45RA+ positively selected. The gene calls are TRBV6-1 and TRBJ2-3; D remains unclear. CDR3 amino acids: CASTIRDTQYF. The CDR3 DNA reads TGTGCCAGCACTATAAGAGATACGCAGTATTTT.